These 13 T cell receptor beta chains originate from one sample sequenced in a study of shared clonotypes between healthy human individuals. Data came from immunoSEQ multiplex PCR; TCRdb stores just in-frame clones and leaves some out. The sample holds fewer than 1.6 million clones, 98% to 99% seen once. The sample comprised naive CD4+ T cells sorted from blood. Subset given: CD45RA+ positively selected. Source of these receptors: a young man in good health.

The genes are TRBV6-5 and TRBJ2-3; D may be TRBD1 (5 bases). V shed 2 bases and J shed 1 base, with 13 bases lying between them. Germline loops: CDR1 MNHEY, CDR2 SVGAGI. The CDR3 runs 16 residues. CDR3: CASSYVRFRGTDTQYF. The CDR3 nucleotides are TGTGCCAGCAGTTACGTTAGGTTCAGGGGCACAGATACGCAGTATTTT.

The CDR3 loop reads CASTPGSGYF. The CDR3 DNA reads TGTGCCAGCACCCCGGGTTCTGGGTATTTT. The chain joins TRBV28 to TRBJ2-3; D unresolved. This CDR3 region has 10 residues. Trimming cost V 7 bases and J 14 bases, with 13 bases left between them. Germline V CDR1 and CDR2: MDHEN, SYDVKM.

This chain uses TRBV7-2 with TRBJ1-1; 9 bases map to TRBD1. CDR1 and CDR2 (germline): SGHTA, FQGNSA. This CDR3 is built from 17 residues. The trim removed 3 bases at V and 1 base at J, leaving 9 bases unmatched. CDR3 coding DNA: TGTGCCAGCAGCTTGGGGACAGGGAGGGGAAGGAACACTGAAGCTTTCTTT. It translates to CASSLGTGRGRNTEAFF.

The CDR3 bases are TGTGCCAGCAGCAGGGGCGGCGTTAACACAGATACGCAGTATTTT. This encodes CASSRGGVNTDTQYF. The V gene is TRBV11-3, the J gene TRBJ2-3; D is perhaps TRBD1 (5 bases). There are 15 residues in the CDR3. V was pared by 5 bases and J by 2 bases, with 14 bases between. Looked up from germline, CDR1 is SGHNT and CDR2 is YENEEA.

The genes are TRBV7-2 and TRBJ2-5; 8 bases agree with TRBD2. Germline values: CDR1 SGHTA, CDR2 FQGNSA. This CDR3 is 14 amino acids long. Germline trimming cut 3 bases from V and 1 base from J; bases unmatched to any gene: 1. CDR3 loop: CASSFSGGQETQYF. Here the CDR3 DNA reads TGTGCCAGCAGCTTCAGCGGGGGCCAAGAGACCCAGTACTTC.

The V and J genes are TRBV7-9 and TRBJ1-2; D unclear. This CDR3 contains 13 residues. Germline CDR1 and CDR2: SEHNR and FQNEAQ (reference sequence). V gave up 2 bases and J gave up 5 bases, with 9 bases separating them. The CDR3 sequence: CASSLRGSYGYTF. The CDR3 coding sequence is TGTGCCAGCAGCTTACGAGGCTCATATGGCTACACCTTC.

Comments on this clone: Other nucleotide sequences from this sample produce the same CDR3. The rearrangement links TRBV2 to TRBJ2-7, with D hard to call. CDR3 size: 14 residues. Trimming left V 5 bases short and J 0 bases short, with 11 bases between. In germline, CDR1 is SNHLY, CDR2 FYNNEI. The CDR3 region has the DNA TGTGCCAGCAGTCGCGAGTCTAGCTCCTACGAGCAGTACTTC. Amino acid sequence: CASSRESSSYEQYF.

V and J are TRBV6-1 and TRBJ2-6; TRBD1 is a possible D gene (5 bases). The germline V gene has CDR1 MNHNS and CDR2 SASEGT. The CDR3 sequence is 14 residues long. Deletions cut 11 bases from V and 1 base from J, with 12 bases between. CDR3 nucleotides: TGTGCCGTAGGGGTGGGTTCTGGGGCCAACGTCCTGACTTTC. Its translation is CAVGVGSGANVLTF.

The CDR3 DNA reads TGTGCCAGCAGCTTAGGGGCGGGAGGGCCTTATCACGAGCAGTACTTC. Protein product: CASSLGAGGPYHEQYF. The rearrangement uses TRBV11-2 and TRBJ2-7; 9 bases fit TRBD2. This CDR3 spans 16 amino acids. Germline V gene lookup returns CDR1 SGHAT and CDR2 FQNNGV. With V trimmed by 1 base and J by 5 bases, 9 bases remained unmatched.

The chain employs TRBV7-2 and TRBJ1-3; 10 bases match TRBD1. The V and J ends lost 3 bases and 2 bases, in that order; junction bases with no gene match: 4. The CDR3 covers 16 residues. CDR1 and CDR2 from the germline V gene are SGHTA and FQGNSA. CDR3 sequence (DNA): TGTGCCAGCAGCTTCCGGGACAGGGGTACTGGAAACACCATATATTTT. This gives the protein CASSFRDRGTGNTIYF.

The J gene is TRBJ1-4, the V gene TRBV29-1, with a weak D call TRBD1 (6 bases). V was pared by 5 bases and J by 4 bases, with 8 bases between. Germline loops: CDR1 SQVTM, CDR2 ANQGSEA. This CDR3 is 12 amino acids long. CDR3 sequence (DNA): TGCAGCGTTATAGGGGGTAATGAAAAACTGTTTTTT. Translation gives CSVIGGNEKLFF.

The V call is TRBV20-1, the J call TRBJ2-7; 7 bases align to TRBD1. The V segment lost 2 bases and the J segment 9 bases; nucleotides outside the gene matches: 1. The CDR3 spans 10 residues. Germline lookup yields CDR1 DFQATT and CDR2 SNEGSKA (reference sequence). The CDR3 loop reads CSARRDRQYF. CDR3 DNA sequence: TGCAGTGCTAGACGGGACAGGCAGTACTTC.

The chain uses TRBV11-2 and TRBJ2-7; D call uncertain. Trimming stripped 5 bases from V and 0 bases from J, with 5 bases between. This CDR3 spans 12 amino acids. Germline V lookup: CDR1 SGHAT, CDR2 FQNNGV. The CDR3: CASSANSYEQYF. The CDR3 DNA reads as TGTGCCAGCAGCGCCAACTCCTACGAGCAGTACTTC.